These T cell receptor beta chains were read from a single sample in a study of T cells expressing NK-cell markers. For each CDR3 protein, TCRdb gives one entry from its re-call of the 5' RACE reads, without DNA. This repertoire comprises 130,000 to 150,000 distinct CDR3 sequences; its ten largest clones make up more than 10%. Specimen: blood T cells: a sorted CD56 or NKG2C T cell subset, CD4+ or CD8+ T cells, or bulk PBMC T cells (not recorded which). The receptors come from a man in his late teens or twenties in good health. Each CDR3 is given with its conserved first and last residue.

J: TRBJ2-3
V: TRBV29-1
CDR3: CSVEGTGERDTQYF

J: TRBJ2-3
V: TRBV9
CDR3: CASSATSGRPDTQYF

J: TRBJ2-1
V: TRBV5-6
CDR3: CASSAGQGLDEQFF

J: TRBJ2-5
V: TRBV27
CDR3: CASSLKPGLSKETQYF

J: TRBJ2-1
V: TRBV6-1
CDR3: CASRWDSYNEQFF

J: TRBJ2-1
V: TRBV19
CDR3: CASSIRDINEQFF

J: TRBJ2-2
V: TRBV5-5
CDR3: CASSWTITGELFF

J: TRBJ2-1
V: TRBV5-5
CDR3: CASSLEGGSSYNEQFF

J: TRBJ1-6
V: TRBV20-1
CDR3: CSAPLAGRSSYNSPLHF

J: TRBJ2-3
V: TRBV4-1
CDR3: CASSQEGGTNTDTQYF

J: TRBJ2-1
V: TRBV11-3
CDR3: CASSLTRPRTSASYNEQFF

J: TRBJ1-5
V: TRBV28
CDR3: CASSPHWGTRNQPQHF

J: TRBJ2-2
V: TRBV11-3
CDR3: CASSPRQSSTGELFF

J: TRBJ2-3
V: TRBV7-9
CDR3: CASVSSGYTDTQYF

J: TRBJ1-1
V: TRBV12-3/TRBV12-4
CDR3: CASSQSPGNTEAFF

J: TRBJ2-1
V: TRBV20-1
CDR3: CSARGSSGSYNEQFF

J: TRBJ1-1
V: TRBV6-5
CDR3: CASSYRGADTEAFF

J: TRBJ2-1
V: TRBV6-1
CDR3: CASSTGTGRNEQFF

J: TRBJ2-5
V: TRBV30
CDR3: CAWSGTGRWETQYF

J: TRBJ2-1
V: TRBV5-4
CDR3: CASKTGGLISEQFF

J: TRBJ1-5
V: TRBV27
CDR3: CASRRGMQPQHF

J: TRBJ2-1
V: TRBV19
CDR3: CASSQEVGSSYNEQFF

J: TRBJ2-6
V: TRBV6-5
CDR3: CASSYSTGGYSGANVLTF

J: TRBJ1-1
V: TRBV7-9
CDR3: CASSLDRVNTEAFF

J: TRBJ2-7
V: TRBV15
CDR3: CATSATGEPYPYEQYF

J: TRBJ1-5
V: TRBV6-2/TRBV6-3
CDR3: CASSKRGEGNQPQHF

J: TRBJ2-1
V: TRBV25-1
CDR3: CASSEGRGPYNEQFF

J: TRBJ1-2
V: TRBV7-6
CDR3: CASSFESTSPNYGYTF

J: TRBJ2-4
V: TRBV29-1
CDR3: CSGTTGNIQYF

J: TRBJ2-5
V: TRBV7-9
CDR3: CASSLETGLAPSETQYF

J: TRBJ2-1
V: TRBV4-3
CDR3: CASSRAAGDNEQFF

J: TRBJ2-2
V: TRBV7-8
CDR3: CASSLLRSTPGELFF

J: TRBJ1-1
V: TRBV6-5
CDR3: CASTSDLSSMNTEAFF

J: TRBJ1-2
V: TRBV5-6
CDR3: CASSLAAHREVYGYTF

J: TRBJ2-3
V: TRBV4-2
CDR3: CASSQDLNSGLTDTQYF

J: TRBJ2-1
V: TRBV5-6
CDR3: CASSLANSGNEQFF

J: TRBJ2-1
V: TRBV19
CDR3: CASIFWREIYNEQFF

J: TRBJ1-1
V: TRBV28
CDR3: CASRLPYTGVTEAFF

J: TRBJ1-1
V: TRBV12-3/TRBV12-4
CDR3: CASSAGQTVKNTEAFF

J: TRBJ2-3
V: TRBV4-1
CDR3: CASSQEVRREVTDTQYF

J: TRBJ2-2
V: TRBV27
CDR3: CASAPGVDTGELFF

J: TRBJ2-1
V: TRBV20-1
CDR3: CAYRLNNEQFF

J: TRBJ2-1
V: TRBV7-9
CDR3: CASSPRSGGIYNEQFF

J: TRBJ2-1
V: TRBV27
CDR3: CASRAMSHNEQFF

J: TRBJ2-1
V: TRBV6-4
CDR3: CASSELAGVAYNEQFF

J: TRBJ2-2
V: TRBV5-1
CDR3: CASSLARTSGTGELFF